This T cell receptor (beta chain) originates from a study of shared clonotypes between healthy human individuals. V lost 3 bases and J 3 bases, leaving 15 bases between the germline ends. From germline, CDR1 is MDHEN and CDR2 SYDVKM. CDR3 length: 16 amino acids. TCRdb's table, derived via immunoSEQ multiplex PCR, lists solely in-frame clones and lacks some. The sample has 2 million to 3 million clones; 93% are singletons. Sequencing was performed on naive CD4+ T cells from PBMCs. Subset indicated: CD45RA+ positively selected. The TCR sequence derives from a man between 18 and 35 years old in good health. Some clones in this sample may be carry-over from other donors' samples. This chain connects TRBV28 to TRBJ1-5; D remains unclear. CDR3 DNA sequence: TGTGCCAGCAGTTTTTCCTCCGGCAGATACAATCAGCCCCAGCATTTT. It specifies CASSFSSGRYNQPQHF.